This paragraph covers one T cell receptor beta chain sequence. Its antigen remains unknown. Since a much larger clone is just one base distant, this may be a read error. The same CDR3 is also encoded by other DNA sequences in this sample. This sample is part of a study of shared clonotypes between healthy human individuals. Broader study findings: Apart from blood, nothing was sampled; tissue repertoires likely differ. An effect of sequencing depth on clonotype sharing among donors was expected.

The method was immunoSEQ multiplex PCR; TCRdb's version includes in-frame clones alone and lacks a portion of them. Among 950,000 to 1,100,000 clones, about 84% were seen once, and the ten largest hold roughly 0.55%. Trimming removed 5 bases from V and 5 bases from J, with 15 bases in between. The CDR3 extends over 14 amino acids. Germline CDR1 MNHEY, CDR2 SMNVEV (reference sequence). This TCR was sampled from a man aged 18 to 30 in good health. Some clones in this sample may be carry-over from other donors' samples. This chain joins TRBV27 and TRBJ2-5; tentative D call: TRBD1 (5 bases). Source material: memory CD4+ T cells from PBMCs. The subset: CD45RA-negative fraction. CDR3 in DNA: TGTGCCAGCAGTCTATTCCAGGGTTTCGAGACCCAGTACTTC. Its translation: CASSLFQGFETQYF.